Below, 20 T cell receptor beta chains from the same sample are listed, as sequenced in a study of T cell responses to AZD1222 COVID-19 vaccine. Data came from immunoSEQ multiplex PCR; TCRdb stores just in-frame clones and leaves some out. In the table there are more than 100,000 clones, around 92% of which are singletons. This specimen consisted of peripheral blood, obtained on day 0 of AZD1222 vaccination. The receptor set was obtained from an adult in good health.

The chain links TRBV18 to TRBJ2-7, with D possibly TRBD2 on 5 matching bases. The CDR3 loop spans 15 amino acids. Germline V gives CDR1 KGHSH, CDR2 LQKENI. V lost 0 bases and J lost 7, with 16 bases in between. CDR3 residues: CASSPPRLSWEEQYF. The CDR3 DNA reads TGTGCCAGCTCACCACCGAGACTATCCTGGGAGGAGCAGTACTTC.

The chain uses TRBV9 and TRBJ2-5; TRBD2 aligns across 12 bases. Germline loops: CDR1 SGDLS, CDR2 YYNGEE. This CDR3 has 16 amino acids. J lost 7 bases, V lost 0 bases, and 7 bases had no gene match. CDR3: CASSVGTSGEGVTQYF. In DNA form, the CDR3 reads TGTGCCAGCAGCGTAGGGACTAGCGGGGAAGGTGTGACCCAGTACTTC. Combining the CDR3 with reference TRBV9 and TRBJ2-5 gives the whole variable domain DSGVTQTPKHLITATGQRVTLRCSPRSGDLSVYWYQQSLDQGLQFLIQYYNGEERAKGNILERFSAQQFPDLHSELNLSSLELGDSALYFCASSVGTSGEGVTQYFGPGTRLLVL.

The gene calls are TRBV7-3 and TRBJ2-3; 9 nucleotides agree with TRBD2. The V segment lost 4 bases and the J segment 4 bases; nucleotides outside the gene matches: 3. This CDR3 comprises 14 residues. CDR1 and CDR2 from the germline V gene are SGHTA and FQGTGA. In DNA form, the CDR3 reads TGTGCCAGCAGCTCAGGACTAGCGCCAGATACGCAGTATTTT. Protein sequence: CASSSGLAPDTQYF. The complete variable domain, with remaining parts taken from reference TRBV7-3 and TRBJ2-3, reads GAGVSQTPSNKVTEKGKYVELRCDPISGHTALYWYRQSLGQGPEFLIYFQGTGAADDSGLPNDRFFAVRPEGSVSTLKIQRTERGDSAVYLCASSSGLAPDTQYFGPGTRLTVL.

This clone was seen once. This chain uses TRBV7-3 with TRBJ2-1; TRBD2 aligns across 8 bases. The CDR3 length is 16 residues. V shed 0 bases, J shed 9 bases, and the junction held 10 bases outside the gene matches. The germline gives CDR1 SGHTA, CDR2 FQGTGA. CDR3 loop: CASSLTLAGRGSEQFF. The CDR3 bases are TGTGCCAGCAGCTTAACTTTAGCGGGAAGGGGGAGTGAGCAGTTCTTC.

The rearrangement uses TRBV28 and TRBJ1-6; 7 nucleotides line up with TRBD1. The trim removed 4 bases at V and 9 bases at J, leaving 12 bases unmatched. Looked up from germline, CDR1 is MDHEN and CDR2 is SYDVKM. The CDR3 sequence is 16 residues long. The CDR3 loop is CASSSFLTGPSSPLHF. CDR3 DNA sequence: TGTGCCAGCAGTTCCTTCTTGACAGGGCCTAGTTCACCCCTCCACTTT.

This rearrangement joins TRBV13 to TRBJ2-7, with 8 bases fitting TRBD2. This CDR3 comprises 14 residues. Germline V gene lookup returns CDR1 PRHDT and CDR2 FYEKMQ (reference sequence). V was clipped by 2 bases and J by 7 bases; unmatched bases: 7. Here the CDR3 reads CASSLTSGLIEQYF. The CDR3 DNA reads as TGTGCCAGCAGCTTAACTAGCGGTTTGATAGAGCAGTACTTC.

This rearrangement joins TRBV28 to TRBJ1-5; 9 bases fit TRBD1. Trimming at V came to 5 bases and at J to 4 bases, leaving 6 bases not matched to a gene. Germline V CDR1 and CDR2: MDHEN, SYDVKM. The CDR3 length is 15 residues. The chain's CDR3 is CASSRTGGPNQPQHF. CDR3 bases: TGTGCCAGCAGTCGTACAGGGGGCCCGAATCAGCCCCAGCATTTT.

The V and J genes are TRBV5-1 and TRBJ1-4, with D possibly being TRBD1 (5 bases). Germline V gene sequence: CDR1 SGHRS, CDR2 YFSETQ. The V end was cut by 2 bases, the J end by 0 bases, with 11 bases between. The CDR3 is made up of 16 amino acids. Here the CDR3 DNA reads TGCGCCAGCAGCTTATCCGCAGGGTCAACTAATGAAAAACTGTTTTTT. It specifies CASSLSAGSTNEKLFF.

The J gene is TRBJ2-1, the V gene TRBV10-2, with D perhaps TRBD1 (6 bases). Trimming left V 6 bases short and J 4 bases short, with 10 bases between. CDR3 length: 13 residues. The germline V gene has CDR1 WSHSY and CDR2 SAAADI. CDR3: CASSQTGYNEQFF. For the CDR3, the DNA is TGCGCCAGCAGCCAGACAGGTTACAATGAGCAGTTCTTC.

V and J are TRBV7-8 and TRBJ1-1; tentative D call: TRBD1 (5 bases). Germline CDR1 and CDR2: SGHVS and FQNEAQ. The V and J ends lost 5 bases and 5 bases respectively, with 9 bases between them. The CDR3 is 12 amino acids. The DNA for the CDR3 is TGTGCCAGCAGCGCAGGGCGAACTGAAGCTTTCTTT. It translates to CASSAGRTEAFF.

This clone has a single count. The chain combines TRBV5-4 with TRBJ1-6; TRBD1 aligns across 8 bases. The CDR3 has 19 residues. CDR1 and CDR2 (germline): SGHNT, YYREEE (reference sequence). After removal of 0 bases from V and 7 bases from J, the junction contained 15 bases not matched to a gene. The CDR3: CASSLAGDRFRVVNSPLHF. Here the CDR3 DNA reads TGTGCCAGCAGCTTGGCGGGGGACAGGTTCCGTGTGGTGAATTCACCCCTCCACTTT.

This clone was observed a few times. V and J are TRBV7-2 and TRBJ2-5, with unresolved D. V was clipped by 0 bases and J by 4 bases, with 6 bases between them. Germline CDR1 and CDR2: SGHTA and FQGNSA. This CDR3 is built from 13 residues. The CDR3 DNA follows: TGTGCCAGCAGCTTAGCGGAAACAGAGACCCAGTACTTC. This sequence encodes CASSLAETETQYF.

The rearrangement links TRBV3-1 (or the pseudogene TRBV3-2) to TRBJ1-2; D remains unclear. CDR1 is LGHDT, CDR2 YNNKEL, per germline (reference sequence). The V gene lost 3 bases and the J gene lost 8 bases, with 10 bases spanning the gap. The CDR3 is 12 amino acids. CDR3 in DNA: TGTGCCAGCAGCCAGACCTCGGGCGGCTACACCTTC. It translates to CASSQTSGGYTF.

This clone was picked up one time. The chain carries TRBV6-7 and TRBJ2-7; TRBD2 matches at 10 bases. TRBV6-7 is recorded as an ORF, its role being uncertain. CDR3 length: 17 amino acids. V dropped 5 bases and J dropped 7; count of bases not matched to a gene: 17. Here the CDR3 DNA reads TGTGCCAGCAGTCAATCAAGACTAGCGGGCGGGGAAGGGGAGCAGTACTTC. Translated: CASSQSRLAGGEGEQYF.

The V gene is TRBV5-1, the J gene TRBJ2-5; D is undetermined. V was shortened by 0 bases and J by 0 bases, with 0 bases between the two germline ends. From germline, CDR1 is SGHRS and CDR2 YFSETQ. This CDR3 is built from 12 residues. CDR3 loop: CASSLDQETQYF. The CDR3 DNA follows: TGCGCCAGCAGCTTGGACCAAGAGACCCAGTACTTC. Drawing the rest from reference TRBV5-1 and TRBJ2-5, the complete variable domain is KAGVTQTPRYLIKTRGQQVTLSCSPISGHRSVSWYQQTPGQGLQFLFEYFSETQRNKGNFPGRFSGRQFSNSRSEMNVSTLELGDSALYLCASSLDQETQYFGPGTRLLVL.

V and J are TRBV19 and TRBJ2-5, with TRBD1 identical over 9 bases. The CDR3 spans 15 residues. V trimming: 5 bases; J trimming: 5 bases; junction bases outside the gene matches: 9. CDR1 and CDR2 (germline): LNHDA, SQIVND (reference sequence). In DNA form, the CDR3 reads TGTGCCAGTAGTCCCGGGACAGGGATAAAGGAGACCCAGTACTTC. Its protein product is CASSPGTGIKETQYF.

The V gene is TRBV7-9, the J gene TRBJ2-1, with a possible D match to TRBD2 (6 bases). The CDR3 runs to 15 residues. V was clipped by 2 bases and J by 8 bases, with 16 bases between them. Germline lookup yields CDR1 SEHNR and CDR2 FQNEAQ (reference sequence). The CDR3 region has the DNA TGTGCCAGCAGCTTACTCGGGAGTGGATCGGATGAGCAGTTCTTC. Amino acids: CASSLLGSGSDEQFF.

The J gene is TRBJ2-1, the V gene TRBV7-8; a weak D match, TRBD2 (6 bases). V was trimmed by 3 bases and J by 3 bases, leaving 12 bases between them. CDR3 length: 15 residues. Germline CDR1 SGHVS, CDR2 FQNEAQ. CDR3 coding DNA: TGTGCCAGCAGCTTCGACGTTAGCGGCTACAATGAGCAGTTCTTC. Its protein product is CASSFDVSGYNEQFF.

This sequence joins TRBV4-3 and TRBJ2-1, with 11 bases aligning to TRBD2. Germline V lookup: CDR1 LGHNA, CDR2 YSLEER. This CDR3 region has 16 residues. The V and J ends lost 3 bases and 8 bases, in that order; junction bases with no gene match: 9. CDR3 DNA sequence: TGCGCCAGCAGCCAGCAACTAGCGGGAGAGGGAGATGAGCAGTTCTTC. Translation gives CASSQQLAGEGDEQFF.

The sample holds one count of this clone. The chain employs TRBV7-9 and TRBJ1-6, with D perhaps TRBD1 (5 bases). Trimming left V 4 bases short and J 14 bases short, with 15 bases between. This CDR3 is built from 13 residues. CDR1 is SEHNR and CDR2 is FQNEAQ in the germline V gene (reference sequence). The CDR3 nucleotides are TGTGCCAGCAGCTCTTTGTCCTTGGACACCCTCCACTTT. Translated: CASSSLSLDTLHF.